The sequence of this T cell receptor (beta chain) was determined in a study of T cells in Graves' hyperthyroidism and ophthalmopathy. This clonotype was detected once. The CDR3 regions of TCR beta were amplified from RNA transcripts. HTBI primers were used for first-round RT-PCR of the TCR CDR3. From the multiplex PCR reads, TCRdb called clonotypes with MiXCR, one entry per CDR3 protein. The sample has around 480,000 distinct CDR3 sequences, around 14% seen once. Input material: blood. The TCR comes from a woman between 18 and 30 years old with Graves' hyperthyroidism.

CDR3: CASSLGWGLPGELFF. The CDR3 nucleotides read TGTGCCAGCAGCTTAGGTTGGGGCCTTCCCGGGGAGCTGTTTTTT. The genes are TRBV7-8 and TRBJ2-2, with D possibly being TRBD1 (5 bases). CDR1 SGHVS and CDR2 FQNEAQ come from the germline V gene. CDR3 size: 15 residues. V lost 1 base, J lost 6 bases, and 12 bases lay in between.